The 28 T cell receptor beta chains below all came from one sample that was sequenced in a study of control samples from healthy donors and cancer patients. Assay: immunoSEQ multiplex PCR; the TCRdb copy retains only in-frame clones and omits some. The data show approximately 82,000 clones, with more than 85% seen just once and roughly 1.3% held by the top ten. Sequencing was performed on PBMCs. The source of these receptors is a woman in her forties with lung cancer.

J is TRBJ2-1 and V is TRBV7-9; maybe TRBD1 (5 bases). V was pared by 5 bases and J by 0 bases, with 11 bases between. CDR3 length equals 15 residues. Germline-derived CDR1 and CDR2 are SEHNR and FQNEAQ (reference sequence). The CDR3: CASSDSLSSYNEQFF. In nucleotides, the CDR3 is TGTGCCAGCAGCGACAGTTTGAGCTCCTACAATGAGCAGTTCTTC.

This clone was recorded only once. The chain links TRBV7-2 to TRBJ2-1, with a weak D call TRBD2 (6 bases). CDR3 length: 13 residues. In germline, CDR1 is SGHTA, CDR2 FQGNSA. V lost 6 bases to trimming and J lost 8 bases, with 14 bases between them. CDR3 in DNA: TGTGCCAGCAGACTCCTGGGAGGCCATGAGCAGTTCTTC. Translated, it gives CASRLLGGHEQFF.

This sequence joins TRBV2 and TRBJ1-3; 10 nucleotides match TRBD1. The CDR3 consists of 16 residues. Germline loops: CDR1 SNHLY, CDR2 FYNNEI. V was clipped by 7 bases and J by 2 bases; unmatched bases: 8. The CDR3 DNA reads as TGTGCCAGCAATGGGGACAGGGGATCGGCTGGAAACACCATATATTTT. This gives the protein CASNGDRGSAGNTIYF.

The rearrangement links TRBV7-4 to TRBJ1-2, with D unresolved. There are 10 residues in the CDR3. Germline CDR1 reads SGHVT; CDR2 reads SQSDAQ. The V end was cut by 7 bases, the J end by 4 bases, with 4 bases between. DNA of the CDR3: TGTGCCAGCAACAGCTATGGCTACACCTTC. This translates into CASNSYGYTF.

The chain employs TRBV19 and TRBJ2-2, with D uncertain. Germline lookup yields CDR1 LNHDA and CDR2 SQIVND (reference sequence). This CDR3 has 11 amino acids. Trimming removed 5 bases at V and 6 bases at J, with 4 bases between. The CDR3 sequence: CASSHSGELFF. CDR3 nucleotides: TGTGCCAGTAGTCATTCCGGGGAGCTGTTTTTT.

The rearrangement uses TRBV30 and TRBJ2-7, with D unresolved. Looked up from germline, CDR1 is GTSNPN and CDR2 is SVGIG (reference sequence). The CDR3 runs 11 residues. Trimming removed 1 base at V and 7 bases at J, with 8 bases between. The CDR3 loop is CAWSAPREQYF. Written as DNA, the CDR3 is TGTGCCTGGAGTGCCCCTCGGGAGCAGTACTTC.

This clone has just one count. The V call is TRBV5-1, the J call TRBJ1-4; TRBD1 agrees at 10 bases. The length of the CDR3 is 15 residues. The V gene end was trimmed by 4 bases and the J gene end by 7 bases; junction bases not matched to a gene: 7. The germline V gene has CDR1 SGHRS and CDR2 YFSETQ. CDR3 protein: CASSGGQGVGEKLFF. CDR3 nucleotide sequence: TGCGCCAGCAGCGGAGGACAGGGGGTCGGTGAAAAACTGTTTTTT.

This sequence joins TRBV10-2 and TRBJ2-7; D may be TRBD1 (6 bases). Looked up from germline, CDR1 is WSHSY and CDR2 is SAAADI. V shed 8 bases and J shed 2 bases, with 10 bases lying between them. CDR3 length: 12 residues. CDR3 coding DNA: TGCGCCAGCTGGGACAACCCCTACGAGCAGTACTTC. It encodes CASWDNPYEQYF.

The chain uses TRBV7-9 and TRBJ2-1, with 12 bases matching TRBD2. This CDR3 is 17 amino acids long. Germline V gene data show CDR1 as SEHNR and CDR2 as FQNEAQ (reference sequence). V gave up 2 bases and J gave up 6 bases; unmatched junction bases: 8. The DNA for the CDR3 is TGTGCCAGCAGCTTATCCCTAGCGGGGGGGCTCGGCAATGAGCAGTTCTTC. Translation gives CASSLSLAGGLGNEQFF.

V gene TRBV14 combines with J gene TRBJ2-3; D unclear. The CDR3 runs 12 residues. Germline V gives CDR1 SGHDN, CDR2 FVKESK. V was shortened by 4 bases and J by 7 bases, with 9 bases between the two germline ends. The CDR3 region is CASSLSIHTQYF. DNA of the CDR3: TGTGCCAGCAGCCTTTCCATCCATACGCAGTATTTT.

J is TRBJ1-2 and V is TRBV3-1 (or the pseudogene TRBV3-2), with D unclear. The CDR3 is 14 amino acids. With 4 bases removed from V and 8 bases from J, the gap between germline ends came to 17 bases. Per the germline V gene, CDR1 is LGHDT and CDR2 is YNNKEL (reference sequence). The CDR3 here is CASSPSGEAGGYTF. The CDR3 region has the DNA TGTGCCAGCAGCCCCTCGGGAGAGGCGGGAGGCTACACCTTC.

This CDR3 reads CASSDFETRQETQYF. DNA for the CDR3: TGTGCCAGCAGTGATTTCGAAACAAGGCAAGAGACCCAGTACTTC. This chain joins TRBV2 and TRBJ2-5; D ambiguous. Germline CDR1 and CDR2: SNHLY and FYNNEI. V was trimmed by 3 bases and J by 2 bases, leaving 13 bases between them. This CDR3 contains 15 residues. The full variable domain, completed using reference TRBV2 and TRBJ2-5, is EPEVTQTPSHQVTQMGQEVILRCVPISNHLYFYWYRQILGQKVEFLVSFYNNEISEKSEIFDDQFSVERPDGSNFTLKIRSTKLEDSAMYFCASSDFETRQETQYFGPGTRLLVL.

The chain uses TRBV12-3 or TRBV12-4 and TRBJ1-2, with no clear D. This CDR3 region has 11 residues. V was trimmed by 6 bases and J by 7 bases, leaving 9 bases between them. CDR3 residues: CASSPGRGYTF. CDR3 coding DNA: TGTGCCAGCAGCCCCGGACGTGGCTACACCTTC.

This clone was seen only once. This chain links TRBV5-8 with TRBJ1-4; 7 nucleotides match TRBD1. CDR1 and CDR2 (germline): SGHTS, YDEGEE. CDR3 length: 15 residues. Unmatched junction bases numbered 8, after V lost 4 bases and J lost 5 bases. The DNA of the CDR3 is TGTGCCAGCAGCACGGGGGACAGAAAAAATGAAAAACTGTTTTTT. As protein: CASSTGDRKNEKLFF.

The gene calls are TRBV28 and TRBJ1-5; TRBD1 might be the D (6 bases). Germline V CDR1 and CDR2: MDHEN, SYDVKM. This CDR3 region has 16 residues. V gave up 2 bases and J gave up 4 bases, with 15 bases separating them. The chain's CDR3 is CASSLETPQGNQPQHF. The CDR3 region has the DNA TGTGCCAGCAGTTTAGAGACCCCACAGGGTAATCAGCCCCAGCATTTT. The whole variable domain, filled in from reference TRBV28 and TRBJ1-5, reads DVKVTQSSRYLVKRTGEKVFLECVQDMDHENMFWYRQDPGLGLRLIYFSYDVKMKEKGDIPEGYSVSREKKERFSLILESASTNQTSMYLCASSLETPQGNQPQHFGDGTRLSIL.

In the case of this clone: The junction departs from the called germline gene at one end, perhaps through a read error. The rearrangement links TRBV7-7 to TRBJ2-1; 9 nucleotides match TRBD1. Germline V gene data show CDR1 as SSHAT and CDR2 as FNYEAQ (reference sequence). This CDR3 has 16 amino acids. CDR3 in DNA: TGTGCTAGCAGCCTGGTTCCGGGACAGGGTTGGGGTGAGCAGTTCTTC. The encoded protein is CASSLVPGQGWGEQFF.

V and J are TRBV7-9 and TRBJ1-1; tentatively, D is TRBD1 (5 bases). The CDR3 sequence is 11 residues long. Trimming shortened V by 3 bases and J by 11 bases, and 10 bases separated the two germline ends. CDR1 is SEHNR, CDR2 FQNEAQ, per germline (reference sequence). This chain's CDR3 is CASSLAGRAFF. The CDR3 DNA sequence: TGTGCCAGCAGCTTGGCAGGGAGGGCTTTCTTT.

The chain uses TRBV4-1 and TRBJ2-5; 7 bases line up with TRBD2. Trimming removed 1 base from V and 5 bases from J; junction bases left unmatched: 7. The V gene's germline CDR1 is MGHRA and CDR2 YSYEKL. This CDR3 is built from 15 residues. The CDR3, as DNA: TGCGCCAGCAGCCAAGTTGGGAGCGGGGCGGAGACCCAGTACTTC. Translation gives CASSQVGSGAETQYF.

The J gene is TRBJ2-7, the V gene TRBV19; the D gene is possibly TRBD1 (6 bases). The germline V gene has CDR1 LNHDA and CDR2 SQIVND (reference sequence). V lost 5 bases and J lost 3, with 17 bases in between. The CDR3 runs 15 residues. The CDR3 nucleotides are TGTGCCAGTAGTCCTTCGACAGGACAGAGCTACGAGCAGTACTTC. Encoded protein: CASSPSTGQSYEQYF.

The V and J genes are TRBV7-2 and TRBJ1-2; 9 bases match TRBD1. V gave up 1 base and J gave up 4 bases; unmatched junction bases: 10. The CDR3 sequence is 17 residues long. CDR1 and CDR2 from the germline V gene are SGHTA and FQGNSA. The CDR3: CASSLGGTGTFIYGYTF. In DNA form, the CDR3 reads TGTGCCAGCAGCTTAGGAGGGACAGGGACGTTTATCTATGGCTACACCTTC.

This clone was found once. CDR3 region: CASSQGPSNQPQHF. For the CDR3, the DNA is TGTGCCAGCAGCCAAGGCCCCAGCAATCAGCCCCAGCATTTT. The rearrangement joins TRBV3-1 (or the pseudogene TRBV3-2) to TRBJ1-5; D gene unclear. The CDR3 spans 14 residues. The V gene lost 1 base and the J gene lost 1 base, with 5 bases spanning the gap. Germline V CDR1 and CDR2: LGHDT, YNNKEL (reference sequence).

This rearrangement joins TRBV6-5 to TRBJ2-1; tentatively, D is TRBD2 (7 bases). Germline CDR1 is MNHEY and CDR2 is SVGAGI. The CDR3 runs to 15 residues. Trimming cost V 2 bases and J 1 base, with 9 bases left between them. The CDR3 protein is CASSYGGASYNEQFF. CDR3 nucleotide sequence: TGTGCCAGCAGTTACGGGGGGGCGTCCTACAATGAGCAGTTCTTC.

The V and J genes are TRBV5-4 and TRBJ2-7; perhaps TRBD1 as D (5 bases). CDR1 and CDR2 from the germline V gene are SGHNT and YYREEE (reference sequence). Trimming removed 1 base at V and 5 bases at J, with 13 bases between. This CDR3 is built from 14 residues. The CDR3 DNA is TGTGCCAGCAGCTTGTCAGGGAAGTTTCACGAGCAGTACTTC. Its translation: CASSLSGKFHEQYF. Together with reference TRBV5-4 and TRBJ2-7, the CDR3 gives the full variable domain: ETGVTQSPTHLIKTRGQQVTLRCSSQSGHNTVSWYQQALGQGPQFIFQYYREEENGRGNFPPRFSGLQFPNYSSELNVNALELDDSALYLCASSLSGKFHEQYFGPGTRLTVT.

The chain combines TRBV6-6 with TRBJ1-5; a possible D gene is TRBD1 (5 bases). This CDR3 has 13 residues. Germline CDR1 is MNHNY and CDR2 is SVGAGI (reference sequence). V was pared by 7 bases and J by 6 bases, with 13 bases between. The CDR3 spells CASKGSQGQPQHF. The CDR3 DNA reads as TGTGCCAGCAAGGGGTCTCAGGGTCAGCCCCAGCATTTT.

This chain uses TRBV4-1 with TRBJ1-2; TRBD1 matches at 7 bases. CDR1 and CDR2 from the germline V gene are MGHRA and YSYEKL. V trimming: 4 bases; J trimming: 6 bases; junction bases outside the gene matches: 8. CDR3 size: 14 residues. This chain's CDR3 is CASSPQTGVDGYTF. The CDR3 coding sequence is TGCGCCAGCAGCCCTCAAACAGGGGTCGATGGCTACACCTTC.

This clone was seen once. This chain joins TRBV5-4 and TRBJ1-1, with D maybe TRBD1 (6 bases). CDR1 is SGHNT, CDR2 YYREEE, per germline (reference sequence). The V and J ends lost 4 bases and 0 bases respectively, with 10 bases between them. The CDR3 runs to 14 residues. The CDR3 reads CASSTQGMNTEAFF. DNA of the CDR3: TGTGCCAGCAGCACACAGGGCATGAACACTGAAGCTTTCTTT. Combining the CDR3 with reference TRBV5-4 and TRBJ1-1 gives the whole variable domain ETGVTQSPTHLIKTRGQQVTLRCSSQSGHNTVSWYQQALGQGPQFIFQYYREEENGRGNFPPRFSGLQFPNYSSELNVNALELDDSALYLCASSTQGMNTEAFFGQGTRLTVV.

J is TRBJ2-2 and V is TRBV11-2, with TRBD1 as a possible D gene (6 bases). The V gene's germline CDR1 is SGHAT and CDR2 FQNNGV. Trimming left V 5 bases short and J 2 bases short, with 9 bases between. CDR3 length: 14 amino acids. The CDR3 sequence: CASSQDRNTGELFF. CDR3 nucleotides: TGTGCCAGCAGCCAGGACAGAAACACCGGGGAGCTGTTTTTT.

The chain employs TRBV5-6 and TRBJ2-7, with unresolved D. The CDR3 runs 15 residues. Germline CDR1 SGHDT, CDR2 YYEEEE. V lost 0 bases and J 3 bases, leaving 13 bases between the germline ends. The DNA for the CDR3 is TGTGCCAGCAGCTTGGGGTCAGGTCCCCTCTACGAGCAGTACTTC. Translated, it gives CASSLGSGPLYEQYF.